The TCR beta chain described here comes from a study of T cells expressing NK-cell markers. The germline gives CDR1 MNHEY, CDR2 SMNVEV (reference sequence). The CDR3 has 17 amino acids. One entry per CDR3 protein, without DNA, is what TCRdb gives after re-calling the 5' RACE reads. The table counts roughly 350,000 distinct CDR3 sequences; roughly 5.2% lies in the top ten. Sequenced sample: blood T cells: a sorted CD56 or NKG2C T cell subset, CD4+ or CD8+ T cells, or bulk PBMC T cells (not recorded which). V and J are TRBV27 and TRBJ1-5. This receptor was identified in a man aged 18 to 70 in good health. CDR3 residues: CASSLSKGREVVQPQHF.